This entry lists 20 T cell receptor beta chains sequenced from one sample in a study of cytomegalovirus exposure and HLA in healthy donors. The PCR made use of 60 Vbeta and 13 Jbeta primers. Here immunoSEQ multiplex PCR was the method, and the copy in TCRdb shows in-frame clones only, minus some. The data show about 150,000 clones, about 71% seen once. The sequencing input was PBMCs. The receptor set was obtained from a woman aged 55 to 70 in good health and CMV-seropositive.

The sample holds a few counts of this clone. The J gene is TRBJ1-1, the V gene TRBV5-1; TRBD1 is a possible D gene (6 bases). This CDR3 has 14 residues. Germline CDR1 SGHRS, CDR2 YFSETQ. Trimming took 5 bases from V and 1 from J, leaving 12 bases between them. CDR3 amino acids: CASSLQGTNTEAFF. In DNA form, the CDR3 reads TGCGCCAGCAGTTTACAGGGCACGAACACTGAAGCTTTCTTT.

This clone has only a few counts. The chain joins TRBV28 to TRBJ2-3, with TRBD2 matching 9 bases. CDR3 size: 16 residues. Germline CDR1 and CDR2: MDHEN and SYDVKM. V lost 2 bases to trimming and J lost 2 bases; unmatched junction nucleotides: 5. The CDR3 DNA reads TGTGCCAGCAGTTTACGCCTAGCGGGGTCCACAGATACGCAGTATTTT. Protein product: CASSLRLAGSTDTQYF. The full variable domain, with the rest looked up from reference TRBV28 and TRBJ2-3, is DVKVTQSSRYLVKRTGEKVFLECVQDMDHENMFWYRQDPGLGLRLIYFSYDVKMKEKGDIPEGYSVSREKKERFSLILESASTNQTSMYLCASSLRLAGSTDTQYFGPGTRLTVL.

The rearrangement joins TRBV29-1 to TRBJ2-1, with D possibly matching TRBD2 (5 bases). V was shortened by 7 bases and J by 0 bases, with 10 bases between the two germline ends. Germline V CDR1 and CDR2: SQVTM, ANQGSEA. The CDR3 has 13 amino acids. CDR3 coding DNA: TGCAGCGCCAGCGGTACCTCCTACAATGAGCAGTTCTTC. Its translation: CSASGTSYNEQFF.

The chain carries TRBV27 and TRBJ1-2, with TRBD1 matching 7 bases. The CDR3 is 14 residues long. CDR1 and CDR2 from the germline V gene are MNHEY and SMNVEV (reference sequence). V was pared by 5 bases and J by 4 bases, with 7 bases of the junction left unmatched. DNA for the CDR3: TGTGCCAGCAGTATCAACAGGGGTGGCTATGGCTACACCTTC. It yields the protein CASSINRGGYGYTF.

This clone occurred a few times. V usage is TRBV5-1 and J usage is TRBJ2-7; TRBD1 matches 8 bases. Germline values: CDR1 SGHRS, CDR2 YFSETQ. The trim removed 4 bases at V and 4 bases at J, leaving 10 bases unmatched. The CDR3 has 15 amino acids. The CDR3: CASSQQGQGAYEQYF. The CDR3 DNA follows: TGCGCCAGCAGCCAGCAAGGCCAGGGGGCTTACGAGCAGTACTTC.

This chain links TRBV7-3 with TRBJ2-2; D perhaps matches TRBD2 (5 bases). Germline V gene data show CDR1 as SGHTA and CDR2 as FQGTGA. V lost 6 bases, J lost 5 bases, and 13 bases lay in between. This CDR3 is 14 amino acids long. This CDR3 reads CASRPAEDTGELFF. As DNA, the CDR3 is TGTGCCAGCAGGCCCGCGGAGGATACCGGGGAGCTGTTTTTT.

CDR3 in DNA: TGTGCCAGCAGCTCAACCGGGACACCCACATGGGGCTATGGCTACACCTTC. It specifies CASSSTGTPTWGYGYTF. V usage is TRBV5-6 and J usage is TRBJ1-2; weak D call: TRBD1 (6 bases). This CDR3 spans 17 amino acids. Trimming removed 3 bases at V and 4 bases at J, with 22 bases between. Germline loops: CDR1 SGHDT, CDR2 YYEEEE.

The CDR3 protein is CASTRLQETQYF. The CDR3 DNA reads as TGTGCCAGCACCCGCCTACAAGAGACCCAGTACTTC. V gene TRBV28 combines with J gene TRBJ2-5; D remains unclear. CDR1 is MDHEN and CDR2 is SYDVKM in the germline V gene. V lost 7 bases to trimming and J lost 2 bases, with 8 bases between them. CDR3 length equals 12 residues. Filled out from reference TRBV28 and TRBJ2-5, the complete variable domain reads DVKVTQSSRYLVKRTGEKVFLECVQDMDHENMFWYRQDPGLGLRLIYFSYDVKMKEKGDIPEGYSVSREKKERFSLILESASTNQTSMYLCASTRLQETQYFGPGTRLLVL.

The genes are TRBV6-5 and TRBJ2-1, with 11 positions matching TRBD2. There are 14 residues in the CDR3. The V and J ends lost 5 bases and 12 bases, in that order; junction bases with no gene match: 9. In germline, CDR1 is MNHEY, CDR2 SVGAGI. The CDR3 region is CASSRGLAEKLQFF. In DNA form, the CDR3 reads TGTGCCAGCAGTCGGGGACTAGCGGAAAAATTGCAGTTCTTC.

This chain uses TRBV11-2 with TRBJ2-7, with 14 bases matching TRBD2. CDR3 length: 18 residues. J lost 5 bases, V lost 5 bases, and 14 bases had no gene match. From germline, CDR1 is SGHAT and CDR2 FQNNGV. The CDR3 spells CASSPGRGLAGVRHEQYF. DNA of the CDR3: TGTGCCAGCAGCCCTGGGCGGGGACTAGCGGGAGTTCGTCACGAGCAGTACTTC.

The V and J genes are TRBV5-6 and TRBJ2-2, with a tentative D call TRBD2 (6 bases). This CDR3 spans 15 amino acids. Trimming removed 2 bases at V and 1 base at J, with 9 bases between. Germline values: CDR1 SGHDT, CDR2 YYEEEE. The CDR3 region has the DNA TGTGCCAGCAGCTTTGTCGGGAGGAACACCGGGGAGCTGTTTTTT. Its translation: CASSFVGRNTGELFF.

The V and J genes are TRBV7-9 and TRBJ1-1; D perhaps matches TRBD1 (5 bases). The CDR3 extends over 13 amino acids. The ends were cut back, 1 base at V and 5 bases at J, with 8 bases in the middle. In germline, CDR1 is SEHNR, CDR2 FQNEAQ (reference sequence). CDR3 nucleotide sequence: TGTGCCAGCAGCTTAGATGGGGGGACTGAAGCTTTCTTT. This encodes CASSLDGGTEAFF.

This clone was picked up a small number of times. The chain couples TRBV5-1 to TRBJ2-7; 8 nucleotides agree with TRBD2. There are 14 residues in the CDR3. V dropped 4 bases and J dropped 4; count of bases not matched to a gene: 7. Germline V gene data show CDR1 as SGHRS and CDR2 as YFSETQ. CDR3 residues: CASSPRTSHYEQYF. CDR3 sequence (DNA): TGCGCCAGCAGCCCAAGGACTAGCCATTACGAGCAGTACTTC.

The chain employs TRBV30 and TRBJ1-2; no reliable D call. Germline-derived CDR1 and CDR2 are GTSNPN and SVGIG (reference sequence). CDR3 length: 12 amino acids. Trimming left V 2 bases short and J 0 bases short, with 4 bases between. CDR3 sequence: CAWSPANYGYTF. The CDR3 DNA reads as TGTGCCTGGAGTCCCGCTAACTATGGCTACACCTTC. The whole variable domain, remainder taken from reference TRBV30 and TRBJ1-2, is SQTIHQWPATLVQPVGSPLSLECTVEGTSNPNLYWYRQAAGRGLQLLFYSVGIGQISSEVPQNLSASRPQDRQFILSSKKLLLSDSGFYLCAWSPANYGYTFGSGTRLTVV.

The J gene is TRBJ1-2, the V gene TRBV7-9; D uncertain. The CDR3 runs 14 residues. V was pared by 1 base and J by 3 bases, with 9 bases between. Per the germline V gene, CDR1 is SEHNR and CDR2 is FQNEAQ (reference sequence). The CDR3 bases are TGTGCCAGCAGCTTAGAAGGGCGGGACTATGGCTACACCTTC. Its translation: CASSLEGRDYGYTF.

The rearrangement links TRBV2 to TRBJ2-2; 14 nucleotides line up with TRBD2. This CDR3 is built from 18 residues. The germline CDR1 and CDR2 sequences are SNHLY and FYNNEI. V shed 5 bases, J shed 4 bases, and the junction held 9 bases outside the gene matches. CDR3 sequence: CASSWGTSGGGGTGELFF. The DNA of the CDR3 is TGTGCCAGCAGTTGGGGGACTAGCGGGGGAGGTGGCACCGGGGAGCTGTTTTTT.

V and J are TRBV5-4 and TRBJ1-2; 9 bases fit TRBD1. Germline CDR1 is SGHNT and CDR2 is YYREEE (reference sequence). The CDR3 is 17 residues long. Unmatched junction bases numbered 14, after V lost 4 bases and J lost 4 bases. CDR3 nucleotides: TGTGCCAGCAGCCCCGCCGACAGGGGGTGGTCGAGCTATGGCTACACCTTC. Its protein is CASSPADRGWSSYGYTF.

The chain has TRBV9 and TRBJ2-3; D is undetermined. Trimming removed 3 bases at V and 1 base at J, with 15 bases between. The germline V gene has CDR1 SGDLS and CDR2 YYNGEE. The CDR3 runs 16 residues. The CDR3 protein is CASSAPRGRGTDTQYF. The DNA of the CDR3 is TGTGCCAGCAGCGCCCCCCGAGGTCGGGGCACAGATACGCAGTATTTT.

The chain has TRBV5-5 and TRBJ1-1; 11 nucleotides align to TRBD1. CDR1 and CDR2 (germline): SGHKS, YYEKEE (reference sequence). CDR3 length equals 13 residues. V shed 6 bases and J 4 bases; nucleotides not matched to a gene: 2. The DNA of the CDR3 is TGTGCCAGCACCGGGACAGGGGGCACTGAAGCTTTCTTT. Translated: CASTGTGGTEAFF. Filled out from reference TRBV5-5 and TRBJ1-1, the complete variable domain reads DAGVTQSPTHLIKTRGQQVTLRCSPISGHKSVSWYQQVLGQGPQFIFQYYEKEERGRGNFPDRFSARQFPNYSSELNVNALLLGDSALYLCASTGTGGTEAFFGQGTRLTVV.

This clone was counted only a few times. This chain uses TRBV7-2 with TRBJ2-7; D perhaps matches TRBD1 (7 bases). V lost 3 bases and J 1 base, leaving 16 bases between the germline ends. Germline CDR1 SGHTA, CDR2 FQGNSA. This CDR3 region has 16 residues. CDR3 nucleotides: TGTGCCAGCAGCTTGTATGGGGCAGGGGGGTCCTACGAGCAGTACTTC. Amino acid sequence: CASSLYGAGGSYEQYF.